Sequencing of this T cell receptor beta chain was carried out in a study of blood T cell repertoires in COVID-19. In the study overall: In each case, the material was cDNA or gDNA derived from T cells, B-cell-depleted T cells, or PBMCs.

A COVID-19 case had been met by exposed participants during the 2 weeks before study entry. Comments on this clone: Other DNA sequences in the same sample also yield this CDR3.

With 0 bases removed from V and 1 base from J, the gap between germline ends came to 4 bases. The CDR3 is made up of 13 amino acids. Germline V lookup: CDR1 SGDLS, CDR2 YYNGEE. Produced via immunoSEQ multiplex PCR; TCRdb's table is partial and in-frame only. Of under 250,000 clones in the sample, about four fifths were seen once. The sequence derives from a woman aged 35 to 49 who had been exposed to COVID-19. Sample: PBMCs or T cells enriched from blood (not recorded which). The rearrangement links TRBV9 to TRBJ1-2, with D uncertain. CDR3 residues: CASSVDSNYGYTF. The CDR3 DNA follows: TGTGCCAGCAGCGTAGACAGTAACTATGGCTACACCTTC.